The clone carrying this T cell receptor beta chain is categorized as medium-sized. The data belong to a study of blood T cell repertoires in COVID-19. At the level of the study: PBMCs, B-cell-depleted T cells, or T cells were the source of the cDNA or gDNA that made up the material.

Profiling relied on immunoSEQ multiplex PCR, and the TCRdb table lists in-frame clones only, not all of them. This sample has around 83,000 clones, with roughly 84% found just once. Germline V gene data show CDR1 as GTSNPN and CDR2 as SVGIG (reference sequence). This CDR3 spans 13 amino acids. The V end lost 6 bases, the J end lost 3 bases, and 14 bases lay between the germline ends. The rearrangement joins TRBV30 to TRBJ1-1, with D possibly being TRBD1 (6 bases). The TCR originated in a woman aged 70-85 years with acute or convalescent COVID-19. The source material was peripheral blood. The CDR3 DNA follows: TGTGCCTGTAATCTGGGACAATACACTGAAGCTTTCTTT. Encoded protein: CACNLGQYTEAFF.